Shown below are 17 T cell receptor beta chains from a single sample sequenced in a study of CD8 T cells in Susac syndrome. Random hexamers were used to reverse transcribe roughly 0.5 to 1 ug of RNA. TCRdb independently ran MiXCR on the immunoSEQ multiplex PCR reads; one entry per CDR3 protein. The profile covers 95,000 to 150,000 distinct CDR3 sequences, with about 93% appearing a single time and around 0.2% taken by the ten largest. Sequenced input: CD8+ T cells from PBMCs. The receptors derive from a human donor with Susac syndrome.

The J gene is TRBJ2-5, the V gene TRBV4-1, with D unclear. The germline CDR1 and CDR2 sequences are MGHRA and YSYEKL. V was clipped by 0 bases and J by 4 bases, with 9 bases between them. The CDR3 totals 14 residues. The CDR3, as DNA: TGCGCCAGCAGCCAAGAACCGGTAGGAGAGACCCAGTACTTC. Protein: CASSQEPVGETQYF.

The J gene is TRBJ2-1, the V gene TRBV19, with D hard to call. Germline V gives CDR1 LNHDA, CDR2 SQIVND (reference sequence). The germline V and J ends were trimmed by 3 bases and 2 bases, with 11 bases remaining between them. CDR3 length: 15 amino acids. The DNA of the CDR3 is TGTGCCAGTAGTATGGGGTTCCTCCCCTACAATGAGCAGTTCTTC. Translating gives CASSMGFLPYNEQFF.

The chain employs TRBV5-6 and TRBJ1-5; possibly TRBD1 for D (5 bases). CDR1 and CDR2 (germline): SGHDT, YYEEEE. The length of the CDR3 is 14 residues. The V end lost 4 bases, the J end lost 7 bases, and 15 bases lay between the germline ends. The CDR3 DNA reads as TGTGCCAGCAGCACAGGACCGGGGGAGCAGCCCCAGCATTTT. The encoded protein is CASSTGPGEQPQHF.

This chain's CDR3 is CSATTDFPSSNQPQHF. The CDR3 DNA is TGCAGTGCAACTACGGACTTCCCCTCCAGCAATCAGCCCCAGCATTTT. The chain couples TRBV20-1 to TRBJ1-5; the D is unclear. Between the trimmed V and J ends, which lost 6 bases and 1 base, there was a span of 19 bases. This CDR3 spans 16 amino acids. Germline V gene sequence: CDR1 DFQATT, CDR2 SNEGSKA (reference sequence).

The rearrangement links TRBV20-1 to TRBJ1-1; D gene uncertain. CDR1 and CDR2 (germline): DFQATT, SNEGSKA (reference sequence). CDR3 length: 14 residues. Trimming removed 6 bases from V and 1 base from J, with 15 bases in between. The DNA for the CDR3 is TGCAGTGCCCGAATTGGGCGGACGAACACTGAAGCTTTCTTT. Translating gives CSARIGRTNTEAFF.

The J gene is TRBJ2-1, the V gene TRBV29-1, with 7 bases aligning to TRBD2. The ends lost 4 bases at V and 4 bases at J; junction bases unmatched: 10. Germline-derived CDR1 and CDR2 are SQVTM and ANQGSEA. CDR3 size: 15 residues. The CDR3 is CSVGGRVIGYNEQFF. In DNA form, the CDR3 reads TGCAGCGTTGGGGGGAGGGTTATCGGATACAATGAGCAGTTCTTC.

This chain uses TRBV27 with TRBJ2-7; tentatively, D is TRBD1 or TRBD2 (5 bases each). The CDR3 has 17 residues. V dropped 6 bases and J dropped 7 bases, with 28 bases sitting between them. Germline V gene lookup returns CDR1 MNHEY and CDR2 SMNVEV (reference sequence). The DNA of the CDR3 is TGTGCCAGCAGCCGTGAGGCAGGGACCTTAGGAGTCGGGGAGCAGTACTTC. The encoded protein is CASSREAGTLGVGEQYF.

This clonotype showed up just once. The chain links TRBV20-1 to TRBJ2-1; unclear D gene. The CDR3 length is 15 residues. V was cut by 0 bases and J by 0 bases, with 9 bases left in between. Germline V gene data show CDR1 as DFQATT and CDR2 as SNEGSKA (reference sequence). The CDR3 DNA follows: TGCAGTGCTAGAGAAATCGCCTCCTCCTACAATGAGCAGTTCTTC. Translated, it gives CSAREIASSYNEQFF.

The chain joins TRBV5-1 to TRBJ2-3, with 10 bases matching TRBD2. This CDR3 is 17 amino acids long. The ends lost 0 bases at V and 3 bases at J; junction bases unmatched: 7. Germline V gives CDR1 SGHRS, CDR2 YFSETQ. The CDR3 DNA reads TGCGCCAGCAGCTTGGAGGCTAGCGGGGGAGTAACAGATACGCAGTATTTT. Its protein is CASSLEASGGVTDTQYF.

The rearrangement joins TRBV3-1 to TRBJ1-1; TRBD1 matches 8 bases. This CDR3 spans 16 amino acids. The germline V gene encodes CDR1 LGHDT and CDR2 YNNKEL (reference sequence). The V gene end was trimmed by 0 bases and the J gene end by 7 bases; junction bases not matched to a gene: 10. The CDR3 DNA follows: TGTGCCAGCAGCCAAGATCGGCCAGGGGGCGTCGGTGAAGCTTTCTTT. Translation: CASSQDRPGGVGEAFF. Looking up the rest from reference TRBV3-1 and TRBJ1-1 gives the full variable domain: DTAVSQTPKYLVTQMGNDKSIKCEQNLGHDTMYWYKQDSKKFLKIMFSYNNKELIINETVPNRFSPKSPDKAHLNLHINSLELGDSAVYFCASSQDRPGGVGEAFFGQGTRLTVV.

This chain links TRBV4-3 with TRBJ2-3; D might be TRBD2 (5 bases). The germline V and J ends were trimmed by 1 base and 0 bases, with 8 bases remaining between them. The length of the CDR3 is 15 residues. Germline values: CDR1 LGHNA, CDR2 YSLEER. CDR3 residues: CASSQGLTSTDTQYF. CDR3 nucleotides: TGCGCCAGCAGCCAAGGACTAACTAGCACAGATACGCAGTATTTT.

The chain carries TRBV30 and TRBJ1-1; TRBD1 is a possible D gene (6 bases). In germline, CDR1 is GTSNPN, CDR2 SVGIG (reference sequence). The CDR3 consists of 13 residues. The V and J ends lost 7 bases and 4 bases respectively, with 16 bases between them. The CDR3 nucleotides read TGTGCCTCGTTAGTGGGAGGGGGCACTGAAGCTTTCTTT. Translated, it gives CASLVGGGTEAFF.

The V and J genes are TRBV7-2 and TRBJ2-3, with D unresolved. CDR1 SGHTA and CDR2 FQGNSA come from the germline V gene. The CDR3 length is 17 residues. Trimming shortened V by 2 bases and J by 0 bases, and 15 bases separated the two germline ends. CDR3 protein: CASSLRPNWGSTDTQYF. CDR3 DNA: TGTGCCAGCAGCTTACGCCCCAACTGGGGAAGCACAGATACGCAGTATTTT.

V and J are TRBV2 and TRBJ2-3; D uncertain. The V and J ends lost 1 base and 5 bases respectively, with 4 bases between them. The CDR3 extends over 12 amino acids. Per germline, CDR1 SNHLY and CDR2 FYNNEI. The CDR3 loop is CASSEVVDTQYF. CDR3 DNA sequence: TGTGCCAGCAGTGAAGTGGTAGATACGCAGTATTTT. Looking up the rest from reference TRBV2 and TRBJ2-3 gives the full variable domain: EPEVTQTPSHQVTQMGQEVILRCVPISNHLYFYWYRQILGQKVEFLVSFYNNEISEKSEIFDDQFSVERPDGSNFTLKIRSTKLEDSAMYFCASSEVVDTQYFGPGTRLTVL.

The V gene is TRBV11-2, the J gene TRBJ2-1, with D maybe TRBD2 (5 bases). Germline V gene data show CDR1 as SGHAT and CDR2 as FQNNGV. This CDR3 is built from 17 residues. Trimming took off 5 bases at V and 4 bases at J, with 21 bases between the two ends. CDR3 amino acids: CASSPRAGRGFYNEQFF. In DNA, the CDR3 is TGTGCCAGCAGCCCGCGGGCTGGGCGAGGGTTTTACAATGAGCAGTTCTTC.

The V call is TRBV7-8, the J call TRBJ1-2; D is undetermined. This CDR3 spans 12 amino acids. V was clipped by 5 bases and J by 3 bases, with 7 bases between them. The germline CDR1 and CDR2 sequences are SGHVS and FQNEAQ. The CDR3 nucleotides are TGTGCCAGCAGCGCGAACTACTATGGCTACACCTTC. Translation: CASSANYYGYTF.

The J gene is TRBJ2-3, the V gene TRBV25-1; D call uncertain. Germline V gene lookup returns CDR1 MGHDK and CDR2 SYGVNS. V was trimmed by 6 bases and J by 0 bases, leaving 4 bases between them. CDR3 length equals 12 residues. The CDR3 sequence: CASRASTDTQYF. Written as DNA, the CDR3 is TGTGCCAGCAGGGCTAGCACAGATACGCAGTATTTT.